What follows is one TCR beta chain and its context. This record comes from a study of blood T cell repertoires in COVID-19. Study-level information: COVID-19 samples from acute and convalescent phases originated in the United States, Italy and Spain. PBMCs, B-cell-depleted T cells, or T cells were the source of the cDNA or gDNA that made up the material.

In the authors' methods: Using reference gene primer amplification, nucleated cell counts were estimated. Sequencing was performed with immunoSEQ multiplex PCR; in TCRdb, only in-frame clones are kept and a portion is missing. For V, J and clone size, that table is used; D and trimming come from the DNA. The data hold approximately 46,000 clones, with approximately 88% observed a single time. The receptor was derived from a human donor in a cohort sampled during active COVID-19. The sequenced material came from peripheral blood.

The CDR3 region has the DNA TGTGCCAGCATTCTGAATCAGGGCCCCGGGGAGCTGTTTTTT. This encodes CASILNQGPGELFF. The chain joins TRBV2 to TRBJ2-2; tentative D call: TRBD1 (5 bases). The CDR3 loop spans 14 amino acids. Trimming stripped 7 bases from V and 6 bases from J, with 15 bases between. Germline V lookup: CDR1 SNHLY, CDR2 FYNNEI.